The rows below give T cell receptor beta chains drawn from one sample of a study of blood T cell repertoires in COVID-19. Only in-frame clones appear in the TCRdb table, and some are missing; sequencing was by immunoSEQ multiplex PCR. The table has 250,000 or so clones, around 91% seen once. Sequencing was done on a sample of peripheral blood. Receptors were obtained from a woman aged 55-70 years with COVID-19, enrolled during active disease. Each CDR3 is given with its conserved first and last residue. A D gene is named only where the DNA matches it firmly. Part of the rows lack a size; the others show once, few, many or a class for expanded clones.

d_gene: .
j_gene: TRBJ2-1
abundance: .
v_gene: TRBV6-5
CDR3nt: TGTGCCAGCAGTTACTCGGGGGGGGCTGTCTACAATGAGCAGTTCTTC
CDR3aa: CASSYSGGAVYNEQFF

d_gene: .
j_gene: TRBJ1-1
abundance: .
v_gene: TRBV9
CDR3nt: TGTGCCAGCAGCGTAGCTCGGGACTATCTGAACACTGAAGCTTTCTTT
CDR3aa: CASSVARDYLNTEAFF

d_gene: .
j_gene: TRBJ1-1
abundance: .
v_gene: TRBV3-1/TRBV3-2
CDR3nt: TGTGCCAGCAAGGGCAGGGGCACTGAAGCTTTCTTT
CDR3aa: CASKGRGTEAFF

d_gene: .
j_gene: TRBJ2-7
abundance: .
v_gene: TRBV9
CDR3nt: TGTGCCAGCAGCAAAACGGGGACACTTGCCTACGAGCAGTACTTC
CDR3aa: CASSKTGTLAYEQYF

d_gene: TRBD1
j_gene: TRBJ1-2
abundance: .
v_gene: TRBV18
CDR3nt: TGTGCCAGCTCACCACCCCAACTCCTTAAGATTATGGGACAGCGTCCCTTC
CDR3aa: CASSPPQLLKIMGQRPF

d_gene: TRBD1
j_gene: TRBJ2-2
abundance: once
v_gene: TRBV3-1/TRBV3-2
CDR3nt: TGTGCCAGCAGCCGACAGGGTAGCACCGGGGAGCTGTTTTTT
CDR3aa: CASSRQGSTGELFF

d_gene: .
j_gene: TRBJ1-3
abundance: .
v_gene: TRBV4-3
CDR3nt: TGCGCCAGCAGCCAGGGTGGGGGGTCAGGAAACACCATATATTTT
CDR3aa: CASSQGGGSGNTIYF

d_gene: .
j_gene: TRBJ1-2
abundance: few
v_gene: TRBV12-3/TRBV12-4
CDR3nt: TGTGCCAGCAGTTTACCCGGGTCTGGCTACACCTTC
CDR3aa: CASSLPGSGYTF

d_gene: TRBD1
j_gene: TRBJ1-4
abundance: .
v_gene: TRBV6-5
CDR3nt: TGTGCGGTTCAGGGGGCCGATAATGAAAAACTGTTTTTT
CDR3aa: CAVQGADNEKLFF

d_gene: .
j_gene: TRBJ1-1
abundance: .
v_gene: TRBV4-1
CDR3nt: TGCGCCAGCAGCCAACCGCGACAGAACACTGAAGCTTTCTTT
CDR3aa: CASSQPRQNTEAFF

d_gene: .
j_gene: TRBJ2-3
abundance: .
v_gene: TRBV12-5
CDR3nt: TGTGCTAGTGGTTTGGGGGACTTTCGCACAGATACGCAGTATTTT
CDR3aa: CASGLGDFRTDTQYF

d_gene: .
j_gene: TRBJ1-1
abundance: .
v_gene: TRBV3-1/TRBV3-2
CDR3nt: TGTGCCAGCAGCCTTTCCTCACTCGGGGTGTGGGGTTCGGCCACTGAAGCTTTCTTT
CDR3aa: CASSLSSLGVWGSATEAFF

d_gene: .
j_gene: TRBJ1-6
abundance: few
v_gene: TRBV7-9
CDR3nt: TGTGCCAGCAGCTTTAATAATTCACCCCTCCACTTT
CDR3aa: CASSFNNSPLHF

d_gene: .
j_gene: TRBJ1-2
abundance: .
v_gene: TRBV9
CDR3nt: TGTGCCACCGAGGAGCAGAATGGCTACACCTTC
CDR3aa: CATEEQNGYTF

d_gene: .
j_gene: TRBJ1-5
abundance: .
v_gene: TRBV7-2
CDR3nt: TGTGCCAGCAGCTTCGGGGGGACGGGTCAGCCCCAGCATTTT
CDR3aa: CASSFGGTGQPQHF

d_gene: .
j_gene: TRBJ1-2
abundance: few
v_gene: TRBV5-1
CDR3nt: TGCGCCAGCAGCCTCTCTCACAGCAATAGTAACTATGGCTACACCTTC
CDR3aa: CASSLSHSNSNYGYTF

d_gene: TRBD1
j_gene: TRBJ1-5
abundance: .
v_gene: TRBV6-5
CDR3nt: TGTGCCAGCAGTTACATACAGGGGGACGATCAGCCCCAGCATTTT
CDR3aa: CASSYIQGDDQPQHF

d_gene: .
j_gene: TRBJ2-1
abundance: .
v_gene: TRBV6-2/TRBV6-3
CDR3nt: TGTGCCAGCAGTTATCGGGGGTTCAATGAGCAGTTCTTC
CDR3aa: CASSYRGFNEQFF

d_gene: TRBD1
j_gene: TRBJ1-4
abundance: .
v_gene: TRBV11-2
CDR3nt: TGTGCCAGCAGCTTGTCGCAGGGGGCCCCAGGCGAAAAACTGTTTTTT
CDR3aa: CASSLSQGAPGEKLFF

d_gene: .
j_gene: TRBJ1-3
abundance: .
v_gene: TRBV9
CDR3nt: TGTGCCAGCAGCGTACAGGGCAGATACTCTGGAAACACCATATATTTT
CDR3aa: CASSVQGRYSGNTIYF

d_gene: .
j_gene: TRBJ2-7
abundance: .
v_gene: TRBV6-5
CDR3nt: TGTGCCAGCTTACAGGGTCCACCCTACGAGCAGTACTTC
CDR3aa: CASLQGPPYEQYF

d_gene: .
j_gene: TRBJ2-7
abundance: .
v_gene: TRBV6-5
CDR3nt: TGTGCCAGCAGTTACCCCGGGGGAGGCCACGAGCAGTACTTC
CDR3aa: CASSYPGGGHEQYF

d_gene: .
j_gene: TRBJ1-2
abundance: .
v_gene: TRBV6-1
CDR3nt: TGTGCCAGCAGTGAAGAGCTTCAGGGGTTTTTAGGCTACACCTTC
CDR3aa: CASSEELQGFLGYTF

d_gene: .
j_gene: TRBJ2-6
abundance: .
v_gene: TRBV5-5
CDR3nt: TGTGCCAGCAGCTTGGAACAGGTCCTATGGGGGGCCAACGTCCTGACTTTC
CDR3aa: CASSLEQVLWGANVLTF

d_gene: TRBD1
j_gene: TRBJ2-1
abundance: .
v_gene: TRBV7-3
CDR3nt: TGTGCCAGCAGCATGACAGGGCTAAACAATGAGCAGTTCTTC
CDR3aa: CASSMTGLNNEQFF

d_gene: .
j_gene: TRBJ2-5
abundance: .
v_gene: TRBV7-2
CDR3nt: TGTGCCAGCAGCTTATCGTTACAAGAGACCCAGTACTTC
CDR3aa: CASSLSLQETQYF

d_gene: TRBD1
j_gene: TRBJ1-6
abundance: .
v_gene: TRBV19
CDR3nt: TGTGCCAGTAGTATCGCCGGACAGGGGGCCGGTAATTCACCCCTCCACTTT
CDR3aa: CASSIAGQGAGNSPLHF

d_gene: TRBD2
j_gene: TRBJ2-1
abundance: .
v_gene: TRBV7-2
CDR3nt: TGTGCCAGCAGCTCCTCTAGCGGGGGGGCTCGGAGCTCCTACAATGAGCAGTTCTTC
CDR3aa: CASSSSSGGARSSYNEQFF

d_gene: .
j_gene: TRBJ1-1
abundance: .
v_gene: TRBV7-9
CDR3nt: TGTGCCAGTACGCCAGAGTTTGGGGGCGTCACTGAAGCTTTCTTT
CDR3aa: CASTPEFGGVTEAFF

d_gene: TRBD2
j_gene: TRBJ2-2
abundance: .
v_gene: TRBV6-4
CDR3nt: TGTGCCAGCAGTCGGGACTACGCGAACACCGGGGAGCTGTTTTTT
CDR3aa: CASSRDYANTGELFF

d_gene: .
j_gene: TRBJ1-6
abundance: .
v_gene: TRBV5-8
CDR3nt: TGTGCCAGCAGCCGCCAAAATGGCGGGATTTCACCCCTCCACTTT
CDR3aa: CASSRQNGGISPLHF

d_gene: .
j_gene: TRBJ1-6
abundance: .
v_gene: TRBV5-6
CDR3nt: TGTGCCAGCAGCTTGGTGGGGGGTTACTCACCCCTCCACTTT
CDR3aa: CASSLVGGYSPLHF

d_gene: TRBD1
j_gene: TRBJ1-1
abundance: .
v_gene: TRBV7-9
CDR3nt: TGTGCCAGCAGTTCGGGACAGGTCACTGAAGCTTTCTTT
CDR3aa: CASSSGQVTEAFF

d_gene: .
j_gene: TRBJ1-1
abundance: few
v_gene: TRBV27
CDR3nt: TGTGCCAGCAGTCTACGGCTAAGAGGAAGGTACACTGAAGCTTTCTTT
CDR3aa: CASSLRLRGRYTEAFF

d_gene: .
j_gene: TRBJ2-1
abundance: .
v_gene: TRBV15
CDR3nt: TGTGCCACCAGCAGAGGAGGCGGTGGTAGATATGAGCAGTTCTTC
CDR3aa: CATSRGGGGRYEQFF

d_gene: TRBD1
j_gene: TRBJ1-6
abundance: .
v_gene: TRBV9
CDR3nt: TGTGCCAGCGGCCCAGGGACAGGAAATTCACCCCTCCACTTT
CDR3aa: CASGPGTGNSPLHF

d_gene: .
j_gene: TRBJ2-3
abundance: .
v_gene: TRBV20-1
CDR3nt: TGCAGTGCTAGTGCAGTAATATCCACAGATACGCAGTATTTT
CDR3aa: CSASAVISTDTQYF

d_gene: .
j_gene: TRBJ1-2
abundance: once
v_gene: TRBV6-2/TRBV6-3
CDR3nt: TGTGCCAGCAGTCCCGACAGTAACTATGGCTACACCTTC
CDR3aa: CASSPDSNYGYTF

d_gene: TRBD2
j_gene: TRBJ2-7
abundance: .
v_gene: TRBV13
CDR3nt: TGTGCCAGCAGCCCAGGCTATCGTAGCGGGGAGACCTACGAGCAGTACTTC
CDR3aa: CASSPGYRSGETYEQYF

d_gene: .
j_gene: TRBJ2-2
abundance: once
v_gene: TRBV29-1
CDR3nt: TGCAGCTACTCAGGGGTCGGGGAGCTGTTTTTT
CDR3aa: CSYSGVGELFF

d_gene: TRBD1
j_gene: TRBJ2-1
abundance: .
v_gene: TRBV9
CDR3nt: TGTGCCAGCAGCGCGGGGACAGGGTGGCGCTACAATGAGCAGTTCTTC
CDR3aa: CASSAGTGWRYNEQFF

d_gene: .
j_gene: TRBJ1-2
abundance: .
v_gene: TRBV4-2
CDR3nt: TGTGCCAGCAGCCAAGGGGTGAGACGCGGGAACTATGGCTACACCTTC
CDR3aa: CASSQGVRRGNYGYTF

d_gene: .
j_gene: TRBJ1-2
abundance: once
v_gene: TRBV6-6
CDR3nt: TGTGCCAGCAGCCCCGCGGGGACCTCGGGCTACACCTTC
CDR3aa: CASSPAGTSGYTF

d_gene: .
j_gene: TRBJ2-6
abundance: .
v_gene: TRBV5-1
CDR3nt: TGCGCCAGCAGTTCCGGACAGTCCGGGGCCAACGTCCTGACTTTC
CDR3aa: CASSSGQSGANVLTF

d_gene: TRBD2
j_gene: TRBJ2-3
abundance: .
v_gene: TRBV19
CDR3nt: TGTGCCAGTAGTACCCTACTAGCGTTAGTCACAGATACGCAGTATTTT
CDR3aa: CASSTLLALVTDTQYF

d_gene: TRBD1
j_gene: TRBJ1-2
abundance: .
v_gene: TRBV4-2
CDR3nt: TGTGCCAGCAGCCAGACAGGGGACTATGGCTACACCTTC
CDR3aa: CASSQTGDYGYTF

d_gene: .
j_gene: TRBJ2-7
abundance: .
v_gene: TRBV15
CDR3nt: TGTGCCACCAGCAACGAGGGCGAGCAGTACTTC
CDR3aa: CATSNEGEQYF

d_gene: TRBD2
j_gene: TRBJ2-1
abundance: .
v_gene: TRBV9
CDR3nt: TGTGCCAGCAGCCCCCAGCGGGGGGGATACAATGAGCAGTTCTTC
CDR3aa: CASSPQRGGYNEQFF